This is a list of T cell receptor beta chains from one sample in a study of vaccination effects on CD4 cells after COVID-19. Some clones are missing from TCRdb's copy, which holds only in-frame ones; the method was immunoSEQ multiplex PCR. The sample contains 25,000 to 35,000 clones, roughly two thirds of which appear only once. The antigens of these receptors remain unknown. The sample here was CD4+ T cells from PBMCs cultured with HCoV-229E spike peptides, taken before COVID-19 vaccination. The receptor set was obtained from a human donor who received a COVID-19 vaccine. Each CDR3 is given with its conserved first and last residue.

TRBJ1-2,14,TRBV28,CASGWARQGHGYTF
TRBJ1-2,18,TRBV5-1,CASSSPGRRRERAHGYTF
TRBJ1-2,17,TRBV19,CASSMRGRTKSNYGYTF
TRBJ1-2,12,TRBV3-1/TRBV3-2,CASSQKGLGYTF
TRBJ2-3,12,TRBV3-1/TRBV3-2,CASSPPRGTQYF
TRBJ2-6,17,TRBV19,CASNQTPKLSGANVLTF
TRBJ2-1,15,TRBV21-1,CASSNTGGDLDEQFF
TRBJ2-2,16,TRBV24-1,CATSDVTESGTGELFF
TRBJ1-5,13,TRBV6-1,CASSDSRSQPQHF
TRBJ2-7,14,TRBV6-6,CASRPGTGGNEQYF
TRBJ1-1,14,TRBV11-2,CASSLGLGVGEAFF
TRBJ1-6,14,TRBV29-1,CSVRDRADNSPLHF
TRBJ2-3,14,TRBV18,CASSPPGLADTQYF
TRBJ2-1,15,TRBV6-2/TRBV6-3,CASSYDGRVYNEQFF
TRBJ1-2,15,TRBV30,CAWSVGWGGFDGYTF
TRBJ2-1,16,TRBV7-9,CASSLASSGSSNEQFF
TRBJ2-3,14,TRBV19,CASSIGGRGDTQYF
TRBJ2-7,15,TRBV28,CACRPSGRNLYEQYF
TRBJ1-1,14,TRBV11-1,CASSDRDQNTEAFF
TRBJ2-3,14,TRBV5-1,CASSRGDGTDTQYF
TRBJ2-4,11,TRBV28,CASRSLTIQYF
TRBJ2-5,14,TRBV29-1,CSVGDSLLQETQYF
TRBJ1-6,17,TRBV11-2,CASSLLLRSSYNSPLHF
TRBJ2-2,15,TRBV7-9,CASRRTSGDTGELFF
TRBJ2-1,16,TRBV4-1,CASSPLHRDGGTQQFF
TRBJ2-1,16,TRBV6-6,CASSYDQRGPYNEQFF
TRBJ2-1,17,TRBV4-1,CASSQVSLGISYNEQFF
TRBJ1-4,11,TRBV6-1,CASSEGGKLFF
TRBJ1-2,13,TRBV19,CASTETGNYGYTF
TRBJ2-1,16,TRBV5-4,CASSAGRLRKGNEQFF
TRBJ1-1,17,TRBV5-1,CASSGDRGGGMNTEAFF
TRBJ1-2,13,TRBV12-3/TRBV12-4,CASSLVRGGGYTF
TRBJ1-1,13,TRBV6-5,CASNGWQVTEAFF
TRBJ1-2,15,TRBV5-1,CASSFGGGPRGGYTF
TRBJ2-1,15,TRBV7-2,CASSLAGVGSVEQFF
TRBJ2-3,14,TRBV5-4,CASSLAGGADTQYF